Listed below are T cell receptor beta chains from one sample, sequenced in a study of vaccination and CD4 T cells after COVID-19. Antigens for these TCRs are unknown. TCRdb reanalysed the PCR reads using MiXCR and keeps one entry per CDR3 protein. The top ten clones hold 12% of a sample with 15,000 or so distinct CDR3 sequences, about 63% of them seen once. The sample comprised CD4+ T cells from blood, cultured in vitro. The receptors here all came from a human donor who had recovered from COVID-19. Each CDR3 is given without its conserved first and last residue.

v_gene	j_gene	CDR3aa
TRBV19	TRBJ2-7	ASSVDGPRYEQY
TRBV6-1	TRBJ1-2	ASRRQGDNGYT
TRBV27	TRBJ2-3	ASSFGAAVSTDTQY
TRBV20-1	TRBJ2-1	SARDPGQPNNEQF
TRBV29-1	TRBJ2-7	SVLDVYEQY
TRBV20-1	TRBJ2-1	SASVAGSSYNEQF
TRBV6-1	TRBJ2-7	ASRSGGAGEQY
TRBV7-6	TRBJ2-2	ASSLAQAGGDTGELF
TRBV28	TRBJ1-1	ASSFGKATEAF
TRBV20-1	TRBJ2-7	SASPPGEQY
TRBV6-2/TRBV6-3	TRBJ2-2	ASMWIAVTGELF
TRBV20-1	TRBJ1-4	SAQEGPIAPYPAGKLF
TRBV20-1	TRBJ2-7	SARGTGIDEQY
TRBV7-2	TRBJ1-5	ASSYRGKQPQH
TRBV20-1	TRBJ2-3	ATVDTSTDTQY
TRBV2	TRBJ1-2	ASKWQATSYGYT
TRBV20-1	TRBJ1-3	SAPVGGSGNTIY
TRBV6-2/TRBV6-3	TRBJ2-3	ASSYRAKPDTQY
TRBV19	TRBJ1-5	ASSWGYRGNNQPQH
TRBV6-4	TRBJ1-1	ASSLTVNTEAF
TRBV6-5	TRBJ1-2	ASSYRQGDYGYT
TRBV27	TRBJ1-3	ASSLTAVGNTIY
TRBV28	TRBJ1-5	ASSLLTGGQPQH
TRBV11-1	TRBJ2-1	ASSAYREHNEQF
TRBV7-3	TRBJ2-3	ASSLTPPSGYSYTDTQY
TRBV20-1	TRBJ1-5	SARGSQGGKQVGPQH
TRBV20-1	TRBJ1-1	SARGERGYTEAF
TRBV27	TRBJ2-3	ASRNPGGPSSTDTQY
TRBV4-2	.	ASSQGGGLQETQY
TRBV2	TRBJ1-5	ASSLGTGGHQPQH
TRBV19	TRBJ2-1	ASSIITGTGNEQF
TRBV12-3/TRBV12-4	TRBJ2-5	ASSPGTSGSRTQY
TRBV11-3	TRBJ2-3	ASSLGFPPDTQY
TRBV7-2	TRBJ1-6	ASSSSGTAGATLH
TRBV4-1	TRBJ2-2	ASSHVQQGRELF
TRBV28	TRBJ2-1	ASTSRNSYNEQF
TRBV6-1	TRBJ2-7	ASSTGPTYEQY
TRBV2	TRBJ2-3	ASTPTRTSGGTDTQY
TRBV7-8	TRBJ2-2	ASSLERGVRGTGELF
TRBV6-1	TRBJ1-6	ASTTWLGGRGNSPLH